At least ten counts were recorded for the clone carrying this T cell receptor (beta chain). The target antigen is unknown. The entry originates in a study of CD8+CD57+ T cells in acquired aplastic anemia. The sequenced patients had an expansion of CD8+CD57+ cells seen by flow cytometry. The blood sampling took place in patients who had so far received no therapy. Study-level results: Patients did not significantly differ from controls in CD8+ Simpson's diversity. Patients and controls were found to share 25 to 35 CD8+ CDR3 sequences.

CDR3 and TCR beta VDJ profiling relied on genomic DNA as the template. TCRdb analysed the reads with MiXCR anew, one entry per CDR3 protein. The sample consists of hundreds of thousands of distinct CDR3 sequences, approximately 32% of them appearing once. The CDR3 runs 14 residues. Trimming removed 7 bases from V and 2 bases from J; junction bases left unmatched: 5. Germline lookup yields CDR1 LNHDA and CDR2 SQIVND (reference sequence). The chain joins TRBV19 to TRBJ1-2, with 9 nucleotides matching TRBD1. The clonotype was recovered from a human donor with aplastic anemia. Material: sorted CD4+, CD8+, or CD8+CD57+ T cells (not recorded which) from PBMCs. This CDR3 reads CASTRTGDNYGYTF. DNA for the CDR3: TGTGCCAGTACCCGGACAGGGGACAACTATGGCTACACCTTC.